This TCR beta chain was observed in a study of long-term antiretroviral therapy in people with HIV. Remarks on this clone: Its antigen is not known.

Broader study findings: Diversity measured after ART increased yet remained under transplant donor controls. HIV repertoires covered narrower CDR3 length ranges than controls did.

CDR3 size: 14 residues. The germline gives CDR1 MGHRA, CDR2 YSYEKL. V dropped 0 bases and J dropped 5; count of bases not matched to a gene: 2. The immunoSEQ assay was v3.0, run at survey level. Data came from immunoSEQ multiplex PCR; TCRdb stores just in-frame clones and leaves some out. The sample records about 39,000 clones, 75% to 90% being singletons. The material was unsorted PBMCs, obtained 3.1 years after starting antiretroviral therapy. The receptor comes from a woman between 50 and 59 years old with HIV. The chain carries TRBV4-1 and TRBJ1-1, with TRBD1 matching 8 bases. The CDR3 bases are TGCGCCAGCAGCCAAGAAGGGACAGGTACTGAAGCTTTCTTT. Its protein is CASSQEGTGTEAFF.